The 2 T cell receptor beta chains reported below all come from one sample, sequenced in a study of radiation and T cells in renal cell carcinoma. Time point in this sample: baseline pretreatment blood. Treatment of the sample: 15 Gy SBRT to primary tumor, nephrectomy 4 weeks later. Profiled with immunoSEQ multiplex PCR; TCRdb holds only in-frame clones, not every one. The repertoire has 130,000 or so clones, around 78% of them found once; the top ten carry around 25%. Specimen: blood, collected from a patient whose treatment included radiotherapy and nephrectomy. Source of these receptors: a woman aged 45-65 years with renal cell carcinoma.

The CDR3 loop reads CACQTQGHYGYTF. The DNA for the CDR3 is TGTGCCTGCCAAACCCAGGGGCACTATGGCTACACCTTC. The chain couples TRBV30 to TRBJ1-2; D is possibly TRBD1 (6 bases). The CDR3 spans 13 residues. V lost 6 bases to trimming and J lost 3 bases, with 14 bases between them. Germline CDR1 is GTSNPN and CDR2 is SVGIG (reference sequence).

The chain carries TRBV9 and TRBJ2-5, with D possibly TRBD1 on 5 matching bases. The J call may not be correct, given that the DNA end is closer to TRBJ2-7. The CDR3 is 13 amino acids. Germline V gene lookup returns CDR1 SGDLS and CDR2 YYNGEE. CDR3 nucleotides: TGTGCCAGCAGCGTCGGACACTCCTACGAGCAGTACTTC. This sequence encodes CASSVGHSYEQYF.